Following are 14 T cell receptor beta chains from one sample sequenced in a study of shared clonotypes between healthy human individuals. Using immunoSEQ multiplex PCR, the repertoire was profiled, and TCRdb retains in-frame clones only, with some absent. The data contain under 600,000 clones, nearly 98% of them singletons. Naive CD8 populations comprised CD45RO-negative cells positively selected for CCR7, excluding terminally differentiated effector memory CD45RA+ cells. Sequencing was carried out using naive CD8+ T cells sorted from blood. The receptors were sampled from a man aged 30 to 39 in good health.

The rearrangement links TRBV4-1 to TRBJ1-5; 7 nucleotides align to TRBD1. Germline V gene lookup returns CDR1 MGHRA and CDR2 YSYEKL. The CDR3 consists of 16 residues. V lost 0 bases, J lost 1 base, and 3 bases stayed unmatched. The CDR3 protein is CASSQDLTGSNQPQHF. In DNA, the CDR3 is TGCGCCAGCAGCCAAGACCTGACAGGGAGCAATCAGCCCCAGCATTTT.

The genes are TRBV30 and TRBJ2-5, with unresolved D. In germline, CDR1 is GTSNPN, CDR2 SVGIG (reference sequence). The CDR3 contains 15 residues. V was clipped by 0 bases and J by 7 bases, with 18 bases between them. The CDR3 loop reads CAWSVWQVEEVTQYF. The CDR3 region has the DNA TGTGCCTGGAGTGTTTGGCAGGTCGAAGAGGTGACCCAGTACTTC.

In DNA, the CDR3 is TGTGCCAGCAGCTCACCATCCAACACTGAAGCTTTCTTT. It specifies CASSSPSNTEAFF. The chain has TRBV7-9 and TRBJ1-1, with D uncertain. CDR1 is SEHNR, CDR2 FQNEAQ, per germline (reference sequence). The CDR3 contains 13 residues. Trimming left V 4 bases short and J 2 bases short, with 8 bases between.

The chain uses TRBV29-1 and TRBJ1-1; D unresolved. The CDR3 sequence is 12 residues long. Germline V gene sequence: CDR1 SQVTM, CDR2 ANQGSEA. V lost 7 bases and J 6 bases, leaving 15 bases between the germline ends. The CDR3 bases are TGCAGCGCCAGGTATTTCGACGCTGAAGCTTTCTTT. Translation: CSARYFDAEAFF.

This rearrangement joins TRBV30 to TRBJ1-5; D gene unclear. This CDR3 region has 14 residues. Trimming took 0 bases from V and 3 from J, leaving 9 bases between them. Per the germline V gene, CDR1 is GTSNPN and CDR2 is SVGIG (reference sequence). In DNA, the CDR3 is TGTGCCTGGAGTGTGGGAGTTGTCAATCAGCCCCAGCATTTT. This translates into CAWSVGVVNQPQHF.

This chain joins TRBV28 and TRBJ2-5; D not resolved. V was trimmed by 5 bases and J by 5 bases, leaving 18 bases between them. The CDR3 is made up of 15 amino acids. Germline V gene sequence: CDR1 MDHEN, CDR2 SYDVKM. As DNA, the CDR3 is TGTGCCAGCAGTGCCCTCTCAGGAATGGAGGAGACCCAGTACTTC. It codes for CASSALSGMEETQYF.

This clone was detected only once. The genes are TRBV27 and TRBJ2-7; 11 nucleotides align to TRBD2. Germline assignment: CDR1 MNHEY and CDR2 SMNVEV (reference sequence). This CDR3 spans 17 amino acids. V lost 1 base and J lost 1; bases outside the gene matches: 6. The chain's CDR3 is CASSLFPTSGRSYEQYF. The CDR3 DNA sequence: TGTGCCAGCAGTTTATTCCCCACTAGCGGGAGATCCTACGAGCAGTACTTC.

J is TRBJ2-7 and V is TRBV19; TRBD2 agrees at 8 bases. Germline-derived CDR1 and CDR2 are LNHDA and SQIVND (reference sequence). The CDR3 runs to 14 residues. V lost 10 bases and J lost 4; bases outside the gene matches: 12. The CDR3 region has the DNA TGTGCCATTCTAGAAGCGGGAGAGTGGTACGAGCAGTACTTC. Translation: CAILEAGEWYEQYF.

The rearrangement uses TRBV30 and TRBJ2-1; 7 bases map to TRBD2. This CDR3 region has 15 residues. V lost 2 bases to trimming and J lost 0 bases; unmatched junction nucleotides: 4. In germline, CDR1 is GTSNPN, CDR2 SVGIG (reference sequence). The CDR3 nucleotides read TGTGCCTGGAGTAAACTAGCGATCTCCTACAATGAGCAGTTCTTC. Amino acid sequence: CAWSKLAISYNEQFF.

The V call is TRBV6-6, the J call TRBJ2-2; D remains unclear. Germline values: CDR1 MNHNY, CDR2 SVGAGI (reference sequence). CDR3 size: 14 residues. With 0 bases removed from V and 7 bases from J, the gap between germline ends came to 9 bases. The chain's CDR3 is CASSYSVSNGELFF. DNA of the CDR3: TGTGCCAGCAGTTACTCCGTTTCAAACGGGGAGCTGTTTTTT.

The CDR3 sequence: CASSQALNSYEQYF. The CDR3 bases are TGCGCCAGCAGCCAAGCCCTGAATAGCTACGAGCAGTACTTC. The chain has TRBV4-1 and TRBJ2-7; D unresolved. V was clipped by 1 base and J by 3 bases, with 10 bases between them. There are 14 residues in the CDR3. CDR1 is MGHRA, CDR2 YSYEKL, per germline.

The rearrangement links TRBV18 to TRBJ2-1; D tentatively reads TRBD1 or TRBD2 (5 bases each). This CDR3 is 15 amino acids long. CDR1 is KGHSH and CDR2 is LQKENI in the germline V gene. Trimming took off 3 bases at V and 6 bases at J, with 15 bases between the two ends. CDR3 nucleotides: TGTGCCAGCTCACCCGGGACGATAGGGGTCAATGAGCAGTTCTTC. Translated: CASSPGTIGVNEQFF. Together with reference TRBV18 and TRBJ2-1, the CDR3 gives the full variable domain: NAGVMQNPRHLVRRRGQEARLRCSPMKGHSHVYWYRQLPEEGLKFMVYLQKENIIDESGMPKERFSAEFPKEGPSILRIQQVVRGDSAAYFCASSPGTIGVNEQFFGPGTRLTVL.

CDR3 in DNA: TGCAGCGTTGAAGGAACCGGCGGCAGTTCCTACGAGCAGTACTTC. Its protein product is CSVEGTGGSSYEQYF. The gene calls are TRBV29-1 and TRBJ2-7; D remains unclear. V lost 1 base and J lost 1, with 14 bases in between. CDR3 length: 15 residues. Germline-derived CDR1 and CDR2 are SQVTM and ANQGSEA.

This chain connects TRBV29-1 to TRBJ2-7; D unresolved. V was trimmed by 3 bases and J by 2 bases, leaving 11 bases between them. The CDR3 has 13 amino acids. CDR1 and CDR2 from the germline V gene are SQVTM and ANQGSEA. CDR3 residues: CSVDGGTTYEQYF. The CDR3 nucleotides read TGCAGCGTTGATGGCGGTACCACCTACGAGCAGTACTTC.